These 29 T cell receptor beta chains were sequenced from one sample in a study of shared clonotypes between healthy human individuals. Cells designated naive CD8 were CD45RO-negative and were positively selected for CCR7, with terminally differentiated effector memory CD45RA+ cells excluded. Libraries were prepared by immunoSEQ multiplex PCR; TCRdb keeps only in-frame clonotypes and omits some of them. The profile shows under 600,000 clones, roughly 98% of them singletons. Material for sequencing was naive CD8+ T cells sorted from blood. The source is a man aged 25 to 40 in good health.

The chain couples TRBV11-2 to TRBJ2-7; 10 nucleotides match TRBD2. V shed 5 bases and J 6 bases; nucleotides not matched to a gene: 10. Germline V gives CDR1 SGHAT, CDR2 FQNNGV. This CDR3 region has 15 residues. In DNA, the CDR3 is TGTGCCAGCAGCCCCACCCCGCGACTAGCGGGCGAGCAGTACTTC. Translating gives CASSPTPRLAGEQYF.

This clone has a single count. The chain links TRBV9 to TRBJ2-3, with D hard to call. The V end lost 0 bases, the J end lost 2 bases, and 10 bases lay between the germline ends. The CDR3 runs 15 residues. Germline CDR1 and CDR2: SGDLS and YYNGEE. The CDR3 spells CASSVASHYTDTQYF. The CDR3 nucleotides read TGTGCCAGCAGCGTAGCTTCCCACTACACAGATACGCAGTATTTT.

The chain is built from TRBV7-6 and TRBJ2-7, with TRBD1 matching over 7 bases. Germline CDR1 and CDR2: SGHVS and FNYEAQ. CDR3 length: 13 amino acids. V trimming: 5 bases; J trimming: 2 bases; junction bases outside the gene matches: 3. The CDR3 DNA reads as TGTGCCAGCAGCATAGACAGGGCCTACGAGCAGTACTTC. It yields the protein CASSIDRAYEQYF.

The chain joins TRBV5-1 to TRBJ2-7; possibly TRBD2 for D (5 bases). Germline V gene sequence: CDR1 SGHRS, CDR2 YFSETQ. V lost 0 bases and J lost 6, with 13 bases in between. The CDR3 runs 14 residues. CDR3 nucleotides: TGCGCCAGCAGCTTGGGAGAGGGAGTGGGCGAGCAGTACTTC. It encodes CASSLGEGVGEQYF.

The V gene is TRBV5-1, the J gene TRBJ2-3; 8 bases are a match to TRBD2. This CDR3 is built from 17 residues. Trimming cost V 0 bases and J 4 bases; bases outside gene matches: 10. CDR1 SGHRS and CDR2 YFSETQ come from the germline V gene. CDR3 nucleotides: TGCGCCAGCAGCTTGGGGACCTCGGGACTAGGTTCAGATACGCAGTATTTT. Protein sequence: CASSLGTSGLGSDTQYF.

This rearrangement joins TRBV4-3 to TRBJ2-7; 8 nucleotides line up with TRBD1. Looked up from germline, CDR1 is LGHNA and CDR2 is YSLEER. V lost 1 base to trimming and J lost 2 bases; unmatched junction nucleotides: 7. CDR3 length equals 16 residues. The CDR3 DNA is TGCGCCAGCAGCCAAGGGACAGGGATGTTCACCTACGAGCAGTACTTC. As protein: CASSQGTGMFTYEQYF.

The CDR3 DNA reads TGTGCCAGCAAGGACACCCTTTCCTACGAGCAGTACTTC. The encoded protein is CASKDTLSYEQYF. This rearrangement joins TRBV2 to TRBJ2-7; D might be TRBD1 (5 bases). The CDR3 totals 13 residues. V lost 7 bases and J 1 base, leaving 11 bases between the germline ends. Germline V gene sequence: CDR1 SNHLY, CDR2 FYNNEI.

The chain links TRBV27 to TRBJ1-5; 7 bases agree with TRBD1. The CDR3 totals 16 residues. Germline assignment: CDR1 MNHEY and CDR2 SMNVEV (reference sequence). V lost 5 bases to trimming and J lost 4 bases; unmatched junction nucleotides: 11. Here the CDR3 DNA reads TGTGCCAGCAGTCCGACCACGGGACAGTTAAATCAGCCCCAGCATTTT. Translated, it gives CASSPTTGQLNQPQHF.

J is TRBJ1-5 and V is TRBV7-8; D is perhaps TRBD1 (5 bases). V gave up 2 bases and J gave up 5 bases, with 13 bases separating them. This CDR3 spans 15 amino acids. Germline V gene sequence: CDR1 SGHVS, CDR2 FQNEAQ. The chain's CDR3 is CASSLLAGFDQPQHF. CDR3 sequence (DNA): TGTGCCAGCAGCTTACTTGCAGGGTTCGATCAGCCCCAGCATTTT.

The chain links TRBV5-4 to TRBJ1-1, with TRBD1 identical over 8 bases. The germline V gene has CDR1 SGHNT and CDR2 YYREEE (reference sequence). This CDR3 spans 14 amino acids. Losses at the gene ends were 2 bases for V and 3 bases for J; bases not matched to a gene: 3. In DNA, the CDR3 is TGTGCCAGCAGCTTAAAACAGGGGGACACTGAAGCTTTCTTT. Residues: CASSLKQGDTEAFF.

The chain is built from TRBV7-2 and TRBJ2-7; D may be TRBD2 (5 bases). This CDR3 has 11 residues. Germline V CDR1 and CDR2: SGHTA, FQGNSA. V gave up 4 bases and J gave up 5 bases, with 6 bases separating them. The CDR3 region is CASSSGNEQYF. The CDR3 coding sequence is TGTGCCAGCAGCTCCGGGAACGAGCAGTACTTC.

The chain links TRBV7-9 to TRBJ2-7, with a weak D call TRBD2 (6 bases). Germline V gene lookup returns CDR1 SEHNR and CDR2 FQNEAQ (reference sequence). Trimming pared 5 bases from V and 7 bases from J, leaving 12 bases between. This CDR3 is built from 12 residues. In DNA, the CDR3 is TGTGCCAGCAGCGGAGGGACCAAGGAGCAGTACTTC. It specifies CASSGGTKEQYF.

Only one count was recorded for this clone. The rearrangement links TRBV2 to TRBJ2-1, with D unresolved. V lost 6 bases to trimming and J lost 7 bases, with 10 bases between them. The germline V gene encodes CDR1 SNHLY and CDR2 FYNNEI. This CDR3 is 12 amino acids long. The CDR3 nucleotides are TGTGCCAGCAGGGGTGGTTGGAATGAGCAGTTCTTC. Amino acid sequence: CASRGGWNEQFF.

V and J are TRBV4-2 and TRBJ2-5; 9 bases match TRBD2. Germline CDR1 and CDR2: LGHNA and YNFKEQ. The CDR3 contains 16 residues. The trim removed 1 base at V and 7 bases at J, leaving 10 bases unmatched. The CDR3 here is CASSQGTSETSGTQYF. The CDR3 nucleotides read TGTGCCAGCAGCCAAGGGACTAGCGAAACCTCGGGGACCCAGTACTTC.

The chain combines TRBV18 with TRBJ2-7; 12 nucleotides line up with TRBD2. This CDR3 is built from 16 residues. V was clipped by 4 bases and J by 4 bases; unmatched bases: 8. CDR1 is KGHSH, CDR2 LQKENI, per germline. This CDR3 is CASSLRGTSGSYEQYF. Here the CDR3 DNA reads TGTGCCAGCTCACTTCGCGGGACTAGCGGGTCGTACGAGCAGTACTTC.

This rearrangement joins TRBV5-6 to TRBJ2-7; 9 nucleotides line up with TRBD1. V shed 0 bases and J 6 bases; nucleotides not matched to a gene: 4. Germline CDR1 is SGHDT and CDR2 is YYEEEE. The CDR3 spans 14 residues. This CDR3 is CASSLAGTGFEQYF. CDR3 nucleotides: TGTGCCAGCAGCTTGGCCGGGACAGGGTTCGAGCAGTACTTC.

This rearrangement joins TRBV10-3 to TRBJ2-3, with 9 positions matching TRBD2. This CDR3 is 16 amino acids long. V lost 2 bases, J lost 2 bases, and 5 bases stayed unmatched. Germline CDR1 ENHRY, CDR2 SYGVKD. As DNA, the CDR3 is TGTGCCATCAGTGAGAATAGCGGGGGAGTCACAGATACGCAGTATTTT. Translated, it gives CAISENSGGVTDTQYF.

This clone has only one observation. CDR3 nucleotide sequence: TGTGCCAGTACGGAAGGCATGAACACTGAAGCTTTCTTT. It specifies CASTEGMNTEAFF. The chain combines TRBV19 with TRBJ1-1; no definite D call. The CDR3 totals 13 residues. Germline values: CDR1 LNHDA, CDR2 SQIVND (reference sequence). V was cut by 7 bases and J by 0 bases, with 9 bases left in between.

The chain joins TRBV14 to TRBJ2-4; weak D call: TRBD1 (5 bases). The germline V gene encodes CDR1 SGHDN and CDR2 FVKESK. There are 14 residues in the CDR3. Trimming pared 1 base from V and 6 bases from J, leaving 10 bases between. This chain's CDR3 is CASSQVGRGNIQYF. The CDR3 region has the DNA TGTGCCAGCAGCCAAGTCGGAAGGGGAAACATTCAGTACTTC.

As to this clone: In the same sample, other DNA sequences code for this CDR3. The chain joins TRBV9 to TRBJ2-7; no definite D call. V gave up 4 bases and J gave up 2 bases, with 7 bases separating them. CDR1 is SGDLS and CDR2 is YYNGEE in the germline V gene. The CDR3 is 12 residues long. The CDR3 region has the DNA TGTGCCAGCAGCCCCCGACCCTACGAGCAGTACTTC. Its translation is CASSPRPYEQYF. The full variable domain, with the rest looked up from reference TRBV9 and TRBJ2-7, is DSGVTQTPKHLITATGQRVTLRCSPRSGDLSVYWYQQSLDQGLQFLIQYYNGEERAKGNILERFSAQQFPDLHSELNLSSLELGDSALYFCASSPRPYEQYFGPGTRLTVT.

This clone was found once. This chain uses TRBV6-5 with TRBJ2-5, with D possibly being TRBD1 (5 bases). V lost 5 bases to trimming and J lost 1 base, with 14 bases between them. CDR1 is MNHEY, CDR2 SVGAGI, per germline. The CDR3 totals 15 residues. CDR3 sequence reads: CASSQLDRVQETQYF. The CDR3 DNA reads as TGTGCCAGCAGTCAATTAGACAGAGTCCAAGAGACCCAGTACTTC.

The chain is built from TRBV28 and TRBJ2-7, with 10 bases aligning to TRBD2. V was clipped by 6 bases and J by 4 bases; unmatched bases: 6. CDR3 length: 14 amino acids. Germline loops: CDR1 MDHEN, CDR2 SYDVKM. The DNA for the CDR3 is TGTGCCAGCAGCATTGGACTAGCGGATTACGAGCAGTACTTC. The encoded protein is CASSIGLADYEQYF.

The chain recombines TRBV29-1 with TRBJ2-7; a possible D gene is TRBD1 (6 bases). In germline, CDR1 is SQVTM, CDR2 ANQGSEA. This CDR3 has 15 amino acids. Trimming removed 3 bases from V and 1 base from J, with 16 bases in between. The CDR3 here is CSVEGHQQGSYEQYF. As DNA, the CDR3 is TGCAGCGTTGAGGGCCACCAACAGGGATCCTACGAGCAGTACTTC.

V gene TRBV9 combines with J gene TRBJ2-2; possibly TRBD1 for D (6 bases). Germline CDR1 and CDR2: SGDLS and YYNGEE. The V and J ends lost 0 bases and 0 bases respectively, with 9 bases between them. This CDR3 spans 16 amino acids. CDR3 DNA: TGTGCCAGCAGCGTAGAGGCAGGGGCGAACACCGGGGAGCTGTTTTTT. Protein: CASSVEAGANTGELFF. Drawing the rest from reference TRBV9 and TRBJ2-2, the complete variable domain is DSGVTQTPKHLITATGQRVTLRCSPRSGDLSVYWYQQSLDQGLQFLIQYYNGEERAKGNILERFSAQQFPDLHSELNLSSLELGDSALYFCASSVEAGANTGELFFGEGSRLTVL.

The gene calls are TRBV23-1 and TRBJ2-4; D unclear. TRBV23-1 falls under the ORF class, with uncertain function. This CDR3 has 18 amino acids. Trimming pared 1 base from V and 0 bases from J, leaving 16 bases between. CDR3 DNA: TGCGCCAGCAGTCAATTCCAGGTGGGCTTTTTAGCCAAAAACATTCAGTACTTC. Translated, it gives CASSQFQVGFLAKNIQYF.

The rearrangement joins TRBV28 to TRBJ1-5; D not certain. The CDR3 length is 14 residues. Deletions cut 2 bases from V and 3 bases from J, with 8 bases between. The germline V gene has CDR1 MDHEN and CDR2 SYDVKM. The DNA for the CDR3 is TGTGCCAGCAGTTTACAGGCAGCCAATCAGCCCCAGCATTTT. Protein sequence: CASSLQAANQPQHF.

The chain carries TRBV7-8 and TRBJ1-5; D gene unclear. Germline CDR1 and CDR2: SGHVS and FQNEAQ. CDR3 length equals 16 residues. V lost 1 base and J 1 base, leaving 11 bases between the germline ends. In nucleotides, the CDR3 is TGTGCCAGCAGCTTAGGTTTTTCAAAAAGCAATCAGCCCCAGCATTTT. It codes for CASSLGFSKSNQPQHF.

The CDR3 is CASSAGQSYEQYF. In DNA, the CDR3 is TGTGCCAGCAGCGCTGGACAGTCCTACGAGCAGTACTTC. This chain joins TRBV13 and TRBJ2-7; D might be TRBD1 (6 bases). CDR3 length equals 13 residues. Germline V gene sequence: CDR1 PRHDT, CDR2 FYEKMQ (reference sequence). Trimming stripped 5 bases from V and 1 base from J, with 9 bases between. Using reference TRBV13 and TRBJ2-7 for the parts outside the CDR3, the full variable domain is AAGVIQSPRHLIKEKRETATLKCYPIPRHDTVYWYQQGPGQDPQFLISFYEKMQSDKGSIPDRFSAQQFSDYHSELNMSSLELGDSALYFCASSAGQSYEQYFGPGTRLTVT.

This sequence joins TRBV7-9 and TRBJ2-7; TRBD1 aligns across 8 bases. The junction had 9 bases not matched to a gene; V was cut back by 5 bases and J by 0 bases. CDR3 size: 16 residues. The germline CDR1 and CDR2 sequences are SEHNR and FQNEAQ (reference sequence). CDR3 DNA sequence: TGTGCCAGCAGCCAGACGGACAGGGAAGACTCCTACGAGCAGTACTTC. Protein product: CASSQTDREDSYEQYF.